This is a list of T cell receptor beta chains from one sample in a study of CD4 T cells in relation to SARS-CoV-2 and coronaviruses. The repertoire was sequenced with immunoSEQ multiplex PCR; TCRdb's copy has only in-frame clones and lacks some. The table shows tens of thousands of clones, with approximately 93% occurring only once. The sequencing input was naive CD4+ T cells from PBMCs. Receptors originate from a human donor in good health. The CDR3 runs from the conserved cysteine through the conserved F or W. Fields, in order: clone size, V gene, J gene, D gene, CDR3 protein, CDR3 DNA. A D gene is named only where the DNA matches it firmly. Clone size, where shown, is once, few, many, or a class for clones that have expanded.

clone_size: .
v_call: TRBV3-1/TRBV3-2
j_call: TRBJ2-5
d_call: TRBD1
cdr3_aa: CASSHWDRKETQYF
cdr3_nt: TGTGCCAGCAGCCACTGGGACAGGAAAGAGACCCAGTACTTC

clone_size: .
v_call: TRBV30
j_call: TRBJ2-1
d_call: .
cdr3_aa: CAWSGLAPNNEQFF
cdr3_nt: TGTGCCTGGAGTGGCCTAGCGCCCAACAATGAGCAGTTCTTC

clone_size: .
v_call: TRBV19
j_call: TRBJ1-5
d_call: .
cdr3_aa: CATAARGYQGQPQHF
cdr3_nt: TGTGCCACCGCGGCCCGGGGTTACCAGGGTCAGCCCCAGCATTTT

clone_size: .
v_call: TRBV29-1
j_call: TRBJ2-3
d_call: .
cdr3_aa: CSVGPPLVGTDTQYF
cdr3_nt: TGCAGCGTCGGACCACCCCTGGTAGGCACAGATACGCAGTATTTT

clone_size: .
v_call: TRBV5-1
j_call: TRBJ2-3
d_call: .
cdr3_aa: CASSVGVGAGTDTQYF
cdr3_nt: TGCGCCAGCAGCGTGGGGGTAGGGGCGGGCACAGATACGCAGTATTTT

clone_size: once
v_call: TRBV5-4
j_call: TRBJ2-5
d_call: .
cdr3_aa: CASSSPGKRETQYF
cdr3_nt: TGTGCCAGCAGCTCCCCCGGGAAGAGAGAGACCCAGTACTTC

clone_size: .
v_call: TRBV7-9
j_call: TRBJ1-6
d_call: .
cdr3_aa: CASSLAGAPLHF
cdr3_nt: TGTGCCAGCAGCTTGGCCGGGGCACCCCTCCACTTT

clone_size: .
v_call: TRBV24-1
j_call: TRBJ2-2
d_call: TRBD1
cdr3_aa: CATADPGQGATGELFF
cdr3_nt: TGTGCCACCGCGGACCCGGGACAGGGGGCGACCGGGGAGCTGTTTTTT

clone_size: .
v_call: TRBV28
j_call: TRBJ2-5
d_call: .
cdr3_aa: CASSLRGPTQETQYF
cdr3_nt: TGTGCCAGCAGTTTACGGGGGCCTACTCAAGAGACCCAGTACTTC

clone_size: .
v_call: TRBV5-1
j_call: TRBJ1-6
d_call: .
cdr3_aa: CASSAWSGVGSSPLHF
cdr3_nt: TGCGCCAGCAGCGCGTGGTCGGGAGTGGGGAGTTCACCCCTCCACTTT

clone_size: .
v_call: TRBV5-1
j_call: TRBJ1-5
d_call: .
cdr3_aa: CASSPDSNQPQHF
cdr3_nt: TGCGCCAGCAGCCCAGACAGCAATCAGCCCCAGCATTTT

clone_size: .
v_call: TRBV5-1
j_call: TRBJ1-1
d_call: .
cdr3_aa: CASSTGTAFLGEAFF
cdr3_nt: TGCGCCAGCAGCACTGGGACGGCCTTCTTGGGGGAAGCTTTCTTT

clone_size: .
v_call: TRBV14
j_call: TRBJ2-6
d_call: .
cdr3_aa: CASSPLGGTVLSGANVLTF
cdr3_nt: TGTGCCAGCAGCCCCCTAGGGGGGACCGTCCTCTCTGGGGCCAACGTCCTGACTTTC

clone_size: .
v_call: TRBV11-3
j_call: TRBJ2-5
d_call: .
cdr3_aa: CASSLGPQETQYF
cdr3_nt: TGTGCCAGCAGCCTGGGACCCCAAGAGACCCAGTACTTC

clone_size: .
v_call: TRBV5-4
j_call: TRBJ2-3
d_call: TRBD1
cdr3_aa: CASSPGQGSTDTQYF
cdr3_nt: TGTGCCAGCAGCCCCGGACAGGGCAGCACAGATACGCAGTATTTT

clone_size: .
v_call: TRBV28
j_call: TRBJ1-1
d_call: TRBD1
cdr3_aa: CASSLVGTGGEVAFF
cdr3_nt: TGTGCCAGCAGTTTAGTAGGGACAGGGGGCGAGGTGGCTTTCTTT

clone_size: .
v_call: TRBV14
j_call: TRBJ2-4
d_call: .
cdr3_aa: CASSQDLQVAKNIQYF
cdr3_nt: TGTGCCAGCAGCCAAGACTTGCAGGTAGCCAAAAACATTCAGTACTTC

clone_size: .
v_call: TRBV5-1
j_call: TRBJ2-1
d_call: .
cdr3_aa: CASSFASEQFF
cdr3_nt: TGCGCCAGCAGCTTTGCCTCTGAGCAGTTCTTC

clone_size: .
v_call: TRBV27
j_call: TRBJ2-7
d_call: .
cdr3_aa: CASSSRTEQYF
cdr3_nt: TGTGCCAGCAGTTCCCGGACAGAGCAGTACTTC

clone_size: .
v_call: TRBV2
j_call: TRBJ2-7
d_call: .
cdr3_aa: CASSVRVVIEQYF
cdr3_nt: TGTGCCAGCAGTGTGCGGGTTGTGATCGAGCAGTACTTC

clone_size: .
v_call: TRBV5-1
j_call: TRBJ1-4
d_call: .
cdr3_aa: CASSLQARTNEKLFF
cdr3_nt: TGCGCCAGCAGCTTACAGGCTAGAACTAATGAAAAACTGTTTTTT

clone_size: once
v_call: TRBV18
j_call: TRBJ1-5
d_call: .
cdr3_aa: CASSPNSNSNQPQHF
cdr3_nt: TGTGCCAGCTCACCTAATTCTAATAGCAATCAGCCCCAGCATTTT

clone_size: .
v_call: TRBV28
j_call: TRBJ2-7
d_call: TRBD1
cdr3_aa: CASSNRGPYEQYF
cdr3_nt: TGTGCCAGCAGTAACAGGGGGCCTTACGAGCAGTACTTC

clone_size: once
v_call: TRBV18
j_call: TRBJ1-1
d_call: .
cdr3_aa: CASLTTRGSEAFF
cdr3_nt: TGTGCCAGCTTGACGACTCGTGGGTCTGAAGCTTTCTTT

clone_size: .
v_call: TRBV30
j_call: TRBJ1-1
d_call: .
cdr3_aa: CAWETGGYTEAFF
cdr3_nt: TGTGCCTGGGAGACAGGAGGCTACACTGAAGCTTTCTTT

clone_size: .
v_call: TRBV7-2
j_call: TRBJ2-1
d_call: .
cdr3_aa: CASSSSARERRFF
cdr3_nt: TGTGCCAGCAGCTCCAGCGCCCGGGAGCGGCGGTTCTTC

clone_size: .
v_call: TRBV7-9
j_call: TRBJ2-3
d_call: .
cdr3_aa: CASSRSPDGTDTQYF
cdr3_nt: TGTGCCAGCAGCCGTTCCCCGGACGGCACAGATACGCAGTATTTT